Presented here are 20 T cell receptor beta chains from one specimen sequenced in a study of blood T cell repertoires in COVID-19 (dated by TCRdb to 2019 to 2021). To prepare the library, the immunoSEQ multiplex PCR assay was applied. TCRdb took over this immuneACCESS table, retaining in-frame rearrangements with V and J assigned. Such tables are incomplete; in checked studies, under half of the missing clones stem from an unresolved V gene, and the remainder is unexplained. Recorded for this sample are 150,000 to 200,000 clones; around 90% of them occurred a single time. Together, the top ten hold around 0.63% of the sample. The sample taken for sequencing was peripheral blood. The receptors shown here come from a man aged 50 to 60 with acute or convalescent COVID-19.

CDR3 amino acids: CASSFSQGRETQYF. CDR3 nucleotide sequence: TGTGCCAGCAGCTTCTCACAGGGTCGAGAGACCCAGTACTTC. The gene calls are TRBV7-9 and TRBJ2-5; D is possibly TRBD1 (6 bases). Germline V CDR1 and CDR2: SEHNR, FQNEAQ (reference sequence). Trimming cost V 3 bases and J 4 bases, with 12 bases left between them. The CDR3 length is 14 residues.

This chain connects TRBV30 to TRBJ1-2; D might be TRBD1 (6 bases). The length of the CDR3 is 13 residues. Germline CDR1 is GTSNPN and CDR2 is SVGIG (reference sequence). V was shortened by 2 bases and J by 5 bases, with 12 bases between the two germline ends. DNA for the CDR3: TGTGCCTGGAGTAAGGGACATCGGTATGGCTACACCTTC. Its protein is CAWSKGHRYGYTF.

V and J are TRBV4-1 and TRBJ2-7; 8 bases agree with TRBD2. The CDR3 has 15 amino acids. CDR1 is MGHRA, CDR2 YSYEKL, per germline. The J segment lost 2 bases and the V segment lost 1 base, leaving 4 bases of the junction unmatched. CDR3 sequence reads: CASSQVGGRTYEQYF. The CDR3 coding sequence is TGCGCCAGCAGCCAAGTGGGCGGGAGGACCTACGAGCAGTACTTC.

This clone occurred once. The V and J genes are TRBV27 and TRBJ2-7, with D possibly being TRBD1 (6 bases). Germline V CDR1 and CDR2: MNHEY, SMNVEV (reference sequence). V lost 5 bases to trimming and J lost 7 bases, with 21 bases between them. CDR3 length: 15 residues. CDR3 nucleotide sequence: TGTGCCAGCAGTCCGACAGGCCCTGGGGCCAGGGAGCAGTACTTC. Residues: CASSPTGPGAREQYF.

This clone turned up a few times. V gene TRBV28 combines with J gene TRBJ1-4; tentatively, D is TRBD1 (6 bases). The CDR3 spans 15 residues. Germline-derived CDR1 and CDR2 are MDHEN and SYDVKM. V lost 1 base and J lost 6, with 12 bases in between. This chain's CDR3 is CASSLLGQSHEKLFF. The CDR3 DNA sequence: TGTGCCAGCAGTTTATTAGGACAGAGTCATGAAAAACTGTTTTTT.

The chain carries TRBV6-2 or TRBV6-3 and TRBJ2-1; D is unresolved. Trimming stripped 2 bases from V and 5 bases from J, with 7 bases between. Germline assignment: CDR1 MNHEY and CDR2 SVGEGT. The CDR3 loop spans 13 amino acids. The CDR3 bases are TGTGCCAGCAGTTACGCGGCGAACAATGAGCAGTTCTTC. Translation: CASSYAANNEQFF.

CDR3 bases: TGTGCCAGCCAGGGGAATCAGCCCCAGCATTTT. It codes for CASQGNQPQHF. The J gene is TRBJ1-5, the V gene TRBV28; tentative D call: TRBD1 (6 bases). Germline V gene data show CDR1 as MDHEN and CDR2 as SYDVKM. Trimming took 8 bases from V and 4 from J, leaving 6 bases between them. The CDR3 has 11 residues.

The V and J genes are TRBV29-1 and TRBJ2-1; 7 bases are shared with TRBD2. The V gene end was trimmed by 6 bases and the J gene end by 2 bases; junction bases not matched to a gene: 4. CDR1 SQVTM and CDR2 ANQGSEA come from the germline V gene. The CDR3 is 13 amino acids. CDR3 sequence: CSVPTSAYNEQFF. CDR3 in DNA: TGCAGCGTGCCAACTAGCGCCTACAATGAGCAGTTCTTC.

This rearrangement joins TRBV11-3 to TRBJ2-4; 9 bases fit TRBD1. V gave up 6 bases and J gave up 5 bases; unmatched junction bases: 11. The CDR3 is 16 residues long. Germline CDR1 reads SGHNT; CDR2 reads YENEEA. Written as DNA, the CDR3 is TGTGCCAGCAGTAGGGCCGGGACAGGGAATCAAAACATTCAGTACTTC. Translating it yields CASSRAGTGNQNIQYF. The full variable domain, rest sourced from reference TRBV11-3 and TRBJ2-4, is EAGVVQSPRYKIIEKKQPVAFWCNPISGHNTLYWYLQNLGQGPELLIRYENEEAVDDSQLPKDRFSAERLKGVDSTLKIQPAELGDSAVYLCASSRAGTGNQNIQYFGAGTRLSVL.

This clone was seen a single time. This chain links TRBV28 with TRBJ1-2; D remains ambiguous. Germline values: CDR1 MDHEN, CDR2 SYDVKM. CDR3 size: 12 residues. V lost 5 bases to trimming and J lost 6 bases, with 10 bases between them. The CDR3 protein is CASSADMHGYTF. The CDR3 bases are TGTGCCAGCAGTGCAGACATGCATGGCTACACCTTC.

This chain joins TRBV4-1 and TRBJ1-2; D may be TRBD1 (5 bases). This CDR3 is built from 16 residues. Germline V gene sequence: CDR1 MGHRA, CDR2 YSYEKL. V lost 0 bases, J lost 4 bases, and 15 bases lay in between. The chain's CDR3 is CASSQDQGSLIYGYTF. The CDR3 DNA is TGCGCCAGCAGCCAAGATCAGGGCAGTTTAATCTATGGCTACACCTTC.

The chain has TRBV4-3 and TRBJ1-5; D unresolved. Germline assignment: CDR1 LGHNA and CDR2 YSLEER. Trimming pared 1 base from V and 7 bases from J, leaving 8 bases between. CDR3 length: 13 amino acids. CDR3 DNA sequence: TGCGCCAGCAGCCAAGGCGGTAGCCAGCCCCAGCATTTT. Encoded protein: CASSQGGSQPQHF.

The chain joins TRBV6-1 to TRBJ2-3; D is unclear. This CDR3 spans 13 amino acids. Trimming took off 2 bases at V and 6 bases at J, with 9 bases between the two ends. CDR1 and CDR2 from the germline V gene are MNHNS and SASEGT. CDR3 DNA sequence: TGTGCCAGCAGTGAATTGAGCGTGGATACGCAGTATTTT. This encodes CASSELSVDTQYF.

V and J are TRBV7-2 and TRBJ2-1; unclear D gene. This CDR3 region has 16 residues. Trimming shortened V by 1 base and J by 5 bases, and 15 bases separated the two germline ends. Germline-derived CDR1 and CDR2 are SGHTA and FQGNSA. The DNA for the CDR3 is TGTGCCAGCAGCTTAGGGTTCCGCGCTACCGACAATGAGCAGTTCTTC. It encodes CASSLGFRATDNEQFF. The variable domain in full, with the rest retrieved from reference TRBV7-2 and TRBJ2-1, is GAGVSQSPSNKVTEKGKDVELRCDPISGHTALYWYRQSLGQGLEFLIYFQGNSAPDKSGLPSDRFSAERTGGSVSTLTIQRTQQEDSAVYLCASSLGFRATDNEQFFGPGTRLTVL.

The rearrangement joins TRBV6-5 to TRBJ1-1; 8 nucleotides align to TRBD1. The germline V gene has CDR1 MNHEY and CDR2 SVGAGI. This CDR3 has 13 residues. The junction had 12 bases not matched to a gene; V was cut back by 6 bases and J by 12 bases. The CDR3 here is CASRTDRVGGTFF. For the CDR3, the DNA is TGTGCCAGCAGGACGGACAGGGTAGGAGGAACTTTCTTT.

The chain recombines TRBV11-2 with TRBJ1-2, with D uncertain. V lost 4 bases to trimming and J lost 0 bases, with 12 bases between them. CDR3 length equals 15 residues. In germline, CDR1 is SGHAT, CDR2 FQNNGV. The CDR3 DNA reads TGTGCCAGCAGCTACCGGGATGGTTCTAACTATGGCTACACCTTC. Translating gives CASSYRDGSNYGYTF.

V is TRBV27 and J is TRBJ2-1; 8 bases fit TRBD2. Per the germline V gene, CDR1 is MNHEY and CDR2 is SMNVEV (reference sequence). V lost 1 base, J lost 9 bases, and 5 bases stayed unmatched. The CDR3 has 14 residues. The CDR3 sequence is CASSLLAGGREQFF. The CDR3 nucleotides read TGTGCCAGCAGTTTATTGGCGGGAGGCCGTGAGCAGTTCTTC.

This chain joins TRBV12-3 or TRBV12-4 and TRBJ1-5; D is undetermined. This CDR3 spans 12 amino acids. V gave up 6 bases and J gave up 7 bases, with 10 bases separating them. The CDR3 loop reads CASSSLEQPQHF. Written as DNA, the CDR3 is TGTGCCAGCAGCTCCCTGGAGCAGCCCCAGCATTTT.

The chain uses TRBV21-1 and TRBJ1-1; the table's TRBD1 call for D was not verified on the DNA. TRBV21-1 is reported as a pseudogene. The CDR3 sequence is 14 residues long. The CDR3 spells CASSRFRGNTEAFF. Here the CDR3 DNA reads TGTGCCAGCAGCAGATTCAGGGGGAACACTGAAGCTTTCTTT.

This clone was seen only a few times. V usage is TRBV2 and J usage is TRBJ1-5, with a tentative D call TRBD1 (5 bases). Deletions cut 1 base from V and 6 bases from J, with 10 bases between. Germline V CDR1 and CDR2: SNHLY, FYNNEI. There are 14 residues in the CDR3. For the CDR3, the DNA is TGTGCCAGCAGTGAAGATTGGGGGGGTCAGCCCCAGCATTTT. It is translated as CASSEDWGGQPQHF.